This T cell receptor (beta chain) is drawn from a study of CD8+ T cells in alopecia areata. General observations from the study: Relative to normal scalp, lesional scalp, especially alopecia totalis/universalis, showed higher clonality.

The investigators collected lesional scalp punch biopsies and peripheral blood from alopecia areata patients. About this clone itself: The antigen is unknown.

cDNA reverse transcribed from extracted RNA served as the sequencing template. Generated by immunoSEQ multiplex PCR, the TCRdb table keeps only in-frame clones and is missing some. Of 220,000 or so clones in the sample, about 60% were seen once. The receptor was isolated from a human donor with alopecia areata. Specimen: CD4+ T cells sorted from blood, collected at week 0.

The CDR3 protein is CASSEFGVDTYEQYF. The CDR3 DNA reads TGTGCCAGCAGTGAATTCGGAGTAGACACCTACGAGCAGTACTTC. The gene calls are TRBV2 and TRBJ2-7, with unresolved D. The CDR3 is 15 residues long. Trimming took off 2 bases at V and 2 bases at J, with 13 bases between the two ends. Germline V lookup: CDR1 SNHLY, CDR2 FYNNEI.